The following is a TCR beta chain sequence with its context. Its antigen remains unknown. The data are from a study of cytomegalovirus exposure and HLA in healthy donors. General observations from the study: By a later analysis, the bulk of CMV-associated TCR beta chains appeared HLA-restricted. Certain sequence variants were highly shared and formed a cluster, and this cluster was likely a sequencing artifact. Later analysis identified several of the most significant clusters that appeared linked to common viral pathogens.

Both 60 Vbeta primers and 13 Jbeta primers went into the PCR. Libraries were prepared by immunoSEQ multiplex PCR; TCRdb keeps only in-frame clonotypes and omits some of them. Among 250,000 to 350,000 clones listed, 86% were seen once. The germline CDR1 and CDR2 sequences are MNHEY and SVGAGI. The CDR3 consists of 15 residues. V was pared by 2 bases and J by 0 bases, with 11 bases between. The sequenced material came from PBMCs. The J gene is TRBJ2-7, the V gene TRBV6-5, with a possible D match to TRBD1 (5 bases). The sequence derives from a man aged 40-50 years in good health and CMV-seropositive. DNA of the CDR3: TGTGCCAGCAGTTACGGGCTAGGGGTCTCCTACGAGCAGTACTTC. It encodes CASSYGLGVSYEQYF.